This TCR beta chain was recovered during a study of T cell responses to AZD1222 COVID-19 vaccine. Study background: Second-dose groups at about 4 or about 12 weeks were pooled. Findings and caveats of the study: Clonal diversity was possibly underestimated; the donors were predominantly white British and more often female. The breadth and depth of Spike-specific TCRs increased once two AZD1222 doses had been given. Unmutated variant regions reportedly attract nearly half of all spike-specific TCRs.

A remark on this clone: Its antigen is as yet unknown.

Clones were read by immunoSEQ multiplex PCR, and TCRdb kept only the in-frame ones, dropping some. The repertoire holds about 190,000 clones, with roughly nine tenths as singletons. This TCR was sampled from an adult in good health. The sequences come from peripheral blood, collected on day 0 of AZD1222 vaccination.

CDR3 region: CASSYLTGQEKLFF. CDR3 DNA: TGTGCCAGCAGCTACCTGACAGGGCAAGAAAAACTGTTTTTT. J is TRBJ1-4 and V is TRBV7-2; 7 nucleotides agree with TRBD1. The CDR3 is made up of 14 amino acids. The V gene end was trimmed by 4 bases and the J gene end by 8 bases; junction bases not matched to a gene: 7. Germline lookup yields CDR1 SGHTA and CDR2 FQGNSA.